A single sample gave rise to the 3 T cell receptor beta chains below, sequenced in a study of beta chain features in type 1 diabetes. The study's findings and limits: Across all four CD4+ subsets, people with type 1 diabetes showed modestly shorter TCRB CDR3s.

These TCRs' antigens remain unknown. Investigators reverse transcribed all isolated RNA, so they sequenced expressed TCRB transcripts. Profiling relied on immunoSEQ multiplex PCR, and the TCRdb table lists in-frame clones only, not all of them. In the table there are 150,000 or so clones, roughly 8% of which are singletons. Sequences were obtained from central memory CD4+ T cells from blood. Every receptor here comes from a woman aged 18 to 35 with type 1 diabetes.

This rearrangement joins TRBV18 to TRBJ1-1; TRBD1 agrees at 9 bases. The CDR3 loop spans 15 amino acids. Unmatched junction bases numbered 3, after V lost 3 bases and J lost 1 base. The germline gives CDR1 KGHSH, CDR2 LQKENI. The CDR3 DNA follows: TGTGCCAGCTCACCGGGGACAGGGCCGAACACTGAAGCTTTCTTT. Protein product: CASSPGTGPNTEAFF.

The chain combines TRBV23-1 with TRBJ2-1; D is unclear. TRBV23-1 is an ORF; its function is uncertain. The CDR3 is 13 residues long. V lost 0 bases, J lost 16 bases, and 16 bases lay in between. The CDR3 coding sequence is TGCGCCAGCAGTCAATCCGGCGGCCGCTTATACTTCTTC. It translates to CASSQSGGRLYFF.

The V and J genes are TRBV6-5 and TRBJ1-2; D is undetermined. V lost 7 bases and J 6 bases, leaving 12 bases between the germline ends. In germline, CDR1 is MNHEY, CDR2 SVGAGI. The CDR3 is 12 residues long. CDR3 DNA sequence: TGTGCCAGCACCCCGGGTTGGGATGGCTACACCTTC. It encodes CASTPGWDGYTF.